The next 21 T cell receptor beta chains were all read from a single sample in a study of CXCR3-negative and CXCR3-positive naive CD8 T cells. All TRB cDNA libraries came from 5' RACE performed with UMI labels. Reanalyzing the 5' RACE reads, TCRdb keeps one entry per CDR3 protein, without DNA. Its table records about 48,000 distinct CDR3 sequences. Sequencing used memory CD8+ T cells from blood. The origin of the receptors is a human donor in good health. Some clones in this sample may be carry-over from other donors' samples.

V is TRBV5-1 and J is TRBJ2-2; no DNA is available, so the TRBD2 call from TCRdb remains unchecked. CDR1 is SGHRS, CDR2 YFSETQ, per germline. This CDR3 is 17 amino acids long. The CDR3 spells CASSRGTSGGKTGELFF.

The rearrangement uses TRBV28 and TRBJ2-7; lacking DNA, the TRBD1 call made by TCRdb goes unchecked. The CDR3 contains 18 residues. Per germline, CDR1 MDHEN and CDR2 SYDVKM. CDR3 sequence reads: CASSTDGGWQGETYEQYF.

CDR3 in amino acids: CSAIIGTGDSAF. This rearrangement joins TRBV29-1 to TRBJ1-2; TCRdb outputs TRBD1, but without DNA this stays unchecked. Germline V gene lookup returns CDR1 SQVTM and CDR2 ANQGSEA. This CDR3 comprises 12 residues.

This chain connects TRBV20-1 to TRBJ2-2. CDR1 and CDR2 (germline): DFQATT, SNEGSKA (reference sequence). The CDR3 consists of 16 residues. The CDR3 is CSARDLTSGDTGELFF.

V gene TRBV20-1 combines with J gene TRBJ1-1; the TCRdb D gene call, TRBD1, has no DNA to confirm it. The CDR3 is made up of 12 amino acids. Germline CDR1 and CDR2: DFQATT and SNEGSKA (reference sequence). This CDR3 reads CSASNMGTEAFF.

The chain is built from TRBV12-3 or TRBV12-4 and TRBJ1-1. The CDR3 loop spans 16 amino acids. The CDR3 region is CASSLGWGGGNTEAFF.

Judged by frequency, this clonotype is medium-sized. The rearrangement joins TRBV10-1 to TRBJ1-5; TCRdb calls TRBD1, which cannot be checked without DNA. The CDR3 covers 19 residues. From germline, CDR1 is WNHNN and CDR2 SYGVQD (reference sequence). CDR3 sequence: CASSCAGQGQTFSNQPQHF.

This chain links TRBV25-1 with TRBJ2-7; as DNA is missing, the TRBD1 call by TCRdb cannot be tested. Germline assignment: CDR1 MGHDK and CDR2 SYGVNS. The CDR3 is 16 amino acids. The CDR3 sequence: CASSEGPRGRVYEQYF.

J is TRBJ1-1 and V is TRBV27; TCRdb picks TRBD1, but there is no DNA to check that call. CDR3 length equals 13 residues. From germline, CDR1 is MNHEY and CDR2 SMNVEV (reference sequence). The CDR3 sequence is CASQRTGLTEAFF.

This chain joins TRBV7-9 and TRBJ2-1; TCRdb designates TRBD1, a call that cannot be tested without DNA. CDR3 size: 16 residues. In germline, CDR1 is SEHNR, CDR2 FQNEAQ (reference sequence). CDR3 protein: CASSVSGGQGYNEQFF. Filled out from reference TRBV7-9 and TRBJ2-1, the complete variable domain reads DTGVSQNPRHKITKRGQNVTFRCDPISEHNRLYWYRQTLGQGPEFLTYFQNEAQLEKSRLLSDRFSAERPKGSFSTLEIQRTEQGDSAMYLCASSVSGGQGYNEQFFGPGTRLTVL.

This sequence joins TRBV28 and TRBJ2-5. The germline V gene encodes CDR1 MDHEN and CDR2 SYDVKM. The CDR3 consists of 14 residues. This CDR3 reads CASSLSEYQETQYF.

The gene calls are TRBV6-6 and TRBJ2-7; the D call of TRBD1 rests on TCRdb alone, since no DNA is present to check it. Germline V CDR1 and CDR2: MNHNY, SVGAGI (reference sequence). There are 14 residues in the CDR3. The chain's CDR3 is CASRPGTGSYEQYF.

The chain recombines TRBV7-2 with TRBJ1-2; TCRdb proposes TRBD1, but this gene call is untestable without DNA. Germline CDR1 reads SGHTA; CDR2 reads FQGNSA. The CDR3 covers 15 residues. The CDR3 region is CASSLTLGQGGGYTF. The full variable domain, completed using reference TRBV7-2 and TRBJ1-2, is GAGVSQSPSNKVTEKGKDVELRCDPISGHTALYWYRQSLGQGLEFLIYFQGNSAPDKSGLPSDRFSAERTGGSVSTLTIQRTQQEDSAVYLCASSLTLGQGGGYTFGSGTRLTVV.

The chain links TRBV29-1 to TRBJ2-1; TCRdb gives TRBD2 as the D gene, but with no DNA this cannot be confirmed. Germline values: CDR1 SQVTM, CDR2 ANQGSEA. The CDR3 is made up of 13 amino acids. CDR3: CSVVIGSENEQFF.

The chain is built from TRBV9 and TRBJ1-1. CDR1 is SGDLS and CDR2 is YYNGEE in the germline V gene. The CDR3 has 12 residues. CDR3 residues: CASSPLASEAFF.

The rearrangement joins TRBV6-5 to TRBJ2-6. This CDR3 region has 15 residues. CDR1 MNHEY and CDR2 SVGAGI come from the germline V gene. CDR3: CASSYQESGANVLTF.

V and J are TRBV29-1 and TRBJ2-1; the D call of TRBD2 rests on TCRdb alone, since no DNA is present to check it. Per germline, CDR1 SQVTM and CDR2 ANQGSEA. CDR3 length: 16 amino acids. The CDR3: CSVEEVAGGPLGEQFF.

CDR3 sequence reads: CASSLGGLPKDEQYF. The genes are TRBV5-1 and TRBJ2-7. The CDR3 contains 15 residues. Germline V lookup: CDR1 SGHRS, CDR2 YFSETQ.

The chain recombines TRBV6-5 with TRBJ1-1; TCRdb outputs TRBD1, but without DNA this stays unchecked. CDR1 MNHEY and CDR2 SVGAGI come from the germline V gene. The CDR3 consists of 12 residues. The CDR3 is CASSLITGEAFF.

The V and J genes are TRBV7-2 and TRBJ2-5; TCRdb's assignment of TRBD1 cannot be checked, as there is no DNA. Germline CDR1 and CDR2: SGHTA and FQGNSA. The CDR3 contains 15 residues. CDR3 sequence: CASSSGTEIQETQYF.

J is TRBJ1-2 and V is TRBV6-5. This CDR3 comprises 13 residues. Germline V CDR1 and CDR2: MNHEY, SVGAGI. The CDR3 sequence: CASSYTYNYGYTF.